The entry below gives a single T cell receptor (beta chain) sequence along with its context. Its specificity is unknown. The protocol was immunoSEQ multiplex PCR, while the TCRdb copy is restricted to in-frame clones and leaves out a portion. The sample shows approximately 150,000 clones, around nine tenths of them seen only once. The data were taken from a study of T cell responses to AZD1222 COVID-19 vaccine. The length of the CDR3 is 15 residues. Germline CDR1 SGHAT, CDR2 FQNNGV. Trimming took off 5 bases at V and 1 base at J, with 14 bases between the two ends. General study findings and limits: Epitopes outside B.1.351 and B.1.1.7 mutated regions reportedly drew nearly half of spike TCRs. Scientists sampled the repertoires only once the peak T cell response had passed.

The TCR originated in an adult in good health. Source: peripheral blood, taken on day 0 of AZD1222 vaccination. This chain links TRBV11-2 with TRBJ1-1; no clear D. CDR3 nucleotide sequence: TGTGCCAGCAGCCCTCAAGGCGGTCAGAACACTGAAGCTTTCTTT. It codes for CASSPQGGQNTEAFF.